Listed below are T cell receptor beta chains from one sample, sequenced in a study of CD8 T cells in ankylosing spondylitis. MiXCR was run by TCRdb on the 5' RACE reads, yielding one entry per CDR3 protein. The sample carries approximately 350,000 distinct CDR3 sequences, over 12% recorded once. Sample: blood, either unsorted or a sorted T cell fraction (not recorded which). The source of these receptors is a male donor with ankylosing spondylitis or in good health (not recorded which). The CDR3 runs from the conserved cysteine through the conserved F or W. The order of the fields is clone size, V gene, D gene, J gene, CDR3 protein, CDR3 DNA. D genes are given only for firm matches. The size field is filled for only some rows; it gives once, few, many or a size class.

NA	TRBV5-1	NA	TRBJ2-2	CASSPGTTITGELFF	TGCGCCAGCTCACCCGGGACGACAATTACCGGGGAGCTGTTTTTT
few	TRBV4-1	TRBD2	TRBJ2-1	CASSPPPGTSGYNEQFF	TGCGCCAGCAGCCCACCCCCTGGGACTAGCGGATACAATGAGCAGTTCTTC
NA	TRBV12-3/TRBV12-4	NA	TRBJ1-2	CASSLDYTSLGYTF	TGTGCCAGCAGTTTGGATTATACCTCGTTGGGCTACACCTTC
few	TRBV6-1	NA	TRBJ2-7	CASSELGSLTYEQYF	TGTGCCAGCAGTGAACTCGGCAGTTTGACCTACGAGCAGTACTTC
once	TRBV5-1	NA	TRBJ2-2	CASSWDLTGELFF	TGCGCCAGCAGCTGGGACCTCACCGGGGAGCTGTTTTTT
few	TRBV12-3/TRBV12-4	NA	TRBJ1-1	CASSGQMLSTYTEAFF	TGTGCCAGCAGCGGACAAATGTTGAGTACGTACACTGAAGCTTTCTTT
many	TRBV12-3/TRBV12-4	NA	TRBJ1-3	CASSLVGGPGNTIYF	TGTGCCAGCAGTTTAGTCGGGGGGCCCGGAAACACCATATATTTT
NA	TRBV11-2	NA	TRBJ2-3	CASSFGPIYPGGDTQYF	TGTGCCAGCAGCTTTGGACCGATATACCCCGGAGGGGATACGCAGTATTTT
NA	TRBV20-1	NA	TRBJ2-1	CSARVDSRSSYNEQFF	TGCAGTGCTAGAGTCGATAGCCGGAGCTCCTACAATGAGCAGTTCTTC
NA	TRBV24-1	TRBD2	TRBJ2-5	CATSDAATSGQETQYF	TGTGCCACCAGTGATGCGGCGACTAGCGGACAAGAGACCCAGTACTTC
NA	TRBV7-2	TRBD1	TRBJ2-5	CASSFDRGSQETQYF	TGTGCCAGCAGCTTTGACAGGGGAAGCCAAGAGACCCAGTACTTC
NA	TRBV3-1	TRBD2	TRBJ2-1	CASRPLSGGAQFF	TGTGCCAGCAGGCCACTAAGCGGGGGGGCCCAGTTCTTC
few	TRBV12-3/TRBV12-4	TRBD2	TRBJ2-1	CASSHSGRALEQFF	TGTGCCAGCAGTCATAGCGGGAGGGCCCTCGAGCAGTTCTTC
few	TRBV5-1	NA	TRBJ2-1	CASRFSRDNEQFF	TGCGCCAGCCGTTTTTCTAGAGACAATGAGCAGTTCTTC
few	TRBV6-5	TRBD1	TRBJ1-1	CASSYWGLGQGETEAFF	TGTGCCAGCAGTTACTGGGGCTTGGGACAGGGGGAAACTGAAGCTTTCTTT
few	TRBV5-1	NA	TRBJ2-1	CASSLQRDNEQFF	TGCGCCAGCAGCTTGCAGCGGGACAATGAGCAGTTCTTC
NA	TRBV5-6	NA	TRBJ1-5	CASSFWGADEHF	TGTGCCAGCAGCTTTTGGGGGGCCGACGAGCATTTT
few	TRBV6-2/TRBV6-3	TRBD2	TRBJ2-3	CASSYERGSTDTQYF	TGTGCCAGCAGTTACGAGCGGGGGAGCACAGATACGCAGTATTTT
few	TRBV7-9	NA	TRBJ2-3	CASSLTEYF	TGTGCCAGCAGCTTAACCGAGTATTTT
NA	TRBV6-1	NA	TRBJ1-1	CASSSLRGSREGTEAFF	TGTGCCAGCAGCTCCCTCCGTGGTTCGAGGGAAGGCACTGAAGCTTTCTTT
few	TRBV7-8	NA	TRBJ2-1	CASSLVGGAYEQFF	TGTGCCAGCAGCTTAGTCGGTGGTGCGTATGAGCAGTTCTTC
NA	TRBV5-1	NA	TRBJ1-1	CASSLSGSTNTEAFF	TGCGCCAGCAGCTTGTCGGGATCGACGAACACTGAAGCTTTCTTT
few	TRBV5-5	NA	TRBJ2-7	CASTAEVPGEQYF	TGTGCCAGCACGGCCGAGGTTCCTGGGGAGCAGTACTTC
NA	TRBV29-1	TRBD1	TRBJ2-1	CSVEGDRSSYNEQFF	TGCAGCGTTGAGGGGGACAGGAGCTCCTACAATGAGCAGTTCTTC
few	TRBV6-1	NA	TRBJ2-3	CASSGKVAGTDTQYF	TGTGCCAGCAGTGGAAAGGTAGCCGGCACAGATACGCAGTATTTT
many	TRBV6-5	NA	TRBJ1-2	CASSYSGSLSQWQGYTF	TGTGCCAGCAGTTACTCAGGGTCCCTTTCGCAATGGCAGGGCTACACCTTC
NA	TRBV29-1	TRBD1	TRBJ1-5	CSVGTGKNQPQHF	TGCAGCGTGGGGACAGGGAAAAATCAGCCCCAGCATTTT
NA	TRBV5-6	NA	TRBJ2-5	CASSLFQGPEETQYF	TGTGCCAGCAGCTTGTTCCAGGGGCCGGAGGAGACCCAGTACTTC
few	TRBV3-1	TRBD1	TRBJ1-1	CASRQGQNTEVFF	TGTGCCAGCAGACAGGGACAGAACACTGAAGTTTTCTTT
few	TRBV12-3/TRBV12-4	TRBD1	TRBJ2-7	CASSPGQGVPEQYF	TGTGCCAGCAGTCCGGGACAGGGGGTCCCCGAGCAGTACTTC
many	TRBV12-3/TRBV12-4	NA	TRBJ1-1	CASEGEVTEAFF	TGTGCCAGTGAAGGAGAGGTCACTGAAGCTTTCTTT
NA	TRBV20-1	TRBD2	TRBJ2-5	CSASTYRLAGEETQYF	TGCAGTGCTAGTACCTACCGACTAGCGGGGGAAGAGACCCAGTACTTC
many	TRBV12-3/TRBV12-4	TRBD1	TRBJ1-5	CASSYDRGGNQPQHF	TGTGCCAGCAGTTATGACAGGGGTGGCAATCAGCCCCAGCATTTT
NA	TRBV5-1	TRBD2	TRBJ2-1	CASSLATREVSSYNEQFF	TGCGCCAGCAGCTTGGCCACGCGGGAGGTGTCCTCCTACAATGAGCAGTTCTTC
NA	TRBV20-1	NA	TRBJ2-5	CSASLGETQYF	TGCAGTGCTAGCCTCGGGGAGACCCAGTACTTC
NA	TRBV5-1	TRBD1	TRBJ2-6	CASSSHRGRGANVLTF	TGCGCCAGCAGCTCCCACAGGGGGAGAGGGGCCAACGTCCTGACTTTC
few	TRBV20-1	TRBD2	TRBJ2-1	CSARLSGGVPGYNEQFF	TGCAGTGCGCGTCTTAGCGGGGGGGTACCAGGGTACAATGAGCAGTTCTTC
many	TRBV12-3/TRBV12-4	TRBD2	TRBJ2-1	CASSLGGGDNEQFF	TGTGCCAGCAGTTTAGGTGGGGGGGACAATGAGCAGTTCTTC